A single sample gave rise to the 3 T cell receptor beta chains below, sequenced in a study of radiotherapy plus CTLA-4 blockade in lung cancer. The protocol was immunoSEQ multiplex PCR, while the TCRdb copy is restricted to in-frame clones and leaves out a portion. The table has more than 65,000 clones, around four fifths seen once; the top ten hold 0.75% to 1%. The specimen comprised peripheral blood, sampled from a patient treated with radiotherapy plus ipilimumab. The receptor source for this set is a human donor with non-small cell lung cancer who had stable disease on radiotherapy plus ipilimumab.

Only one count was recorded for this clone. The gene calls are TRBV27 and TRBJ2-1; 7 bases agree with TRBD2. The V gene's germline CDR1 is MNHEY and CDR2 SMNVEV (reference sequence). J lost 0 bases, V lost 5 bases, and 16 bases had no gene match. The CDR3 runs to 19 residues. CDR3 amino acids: CASSPTAPRAGSSYNEQFF. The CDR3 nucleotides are TGTGCCAGCAGTCCCACCGCGCCCCGAGCGGGGAGCTCCTACAATGAGCAGTTCTTC.

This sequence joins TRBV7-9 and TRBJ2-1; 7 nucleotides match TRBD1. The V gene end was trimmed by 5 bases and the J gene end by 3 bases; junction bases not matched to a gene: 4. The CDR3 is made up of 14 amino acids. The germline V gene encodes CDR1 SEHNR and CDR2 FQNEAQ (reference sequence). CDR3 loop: CASSSRDSYNEQFF. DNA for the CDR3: TGTGCCAGCAGCAGCCGGGACAGCTACAATGAGCAGTTCTTC.

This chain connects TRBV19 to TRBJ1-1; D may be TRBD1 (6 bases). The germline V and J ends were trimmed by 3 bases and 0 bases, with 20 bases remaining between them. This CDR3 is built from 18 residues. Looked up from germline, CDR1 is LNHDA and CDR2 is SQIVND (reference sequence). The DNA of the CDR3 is TGTGCCAGTAGTATCAGCGGGAGGGGGAGAAGTATGAACACTGAAGCTTTCTTT. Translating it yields CASSISGRGRSMNTEAFF.